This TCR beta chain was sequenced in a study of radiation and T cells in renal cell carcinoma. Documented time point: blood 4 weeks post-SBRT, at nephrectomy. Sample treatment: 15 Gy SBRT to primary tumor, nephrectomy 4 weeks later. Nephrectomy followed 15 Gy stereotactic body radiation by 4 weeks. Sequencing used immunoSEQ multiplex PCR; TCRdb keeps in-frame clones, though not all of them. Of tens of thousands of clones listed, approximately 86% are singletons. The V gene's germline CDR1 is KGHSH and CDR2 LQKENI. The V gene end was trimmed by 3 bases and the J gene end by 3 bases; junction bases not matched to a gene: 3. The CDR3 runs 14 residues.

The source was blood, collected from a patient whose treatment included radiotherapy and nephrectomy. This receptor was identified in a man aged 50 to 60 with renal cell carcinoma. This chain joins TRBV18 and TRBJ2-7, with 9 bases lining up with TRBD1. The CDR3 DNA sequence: TGTGCCAGCTCACCCGGGACAGGGAACTACGAGCAGTACTTC. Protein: CASSPGTGNYEQYF.